The present T cell receptor (beta chain) was sequenced within a study of circulating CD8 cells and anti-PD-1 response in melanoma. Four subsets defined by PD-1 and/or TIGIT were sorted from live CD3+CD8+TCRalphabeta+ cells. This CDR3 has 12 amino acids. Germline lookup yields CDR1 SGHNT and CDR2 YYREEE (reference sequence). V was cut by 0 bases and J by 7 bases, with 5 bases left in between. The QIAseq Immune Repertoire TCR panel built the libraries from roughly 15 ng of total RNA. Each CDR3 protein is one row after TCRdb ran MiXCR on the reads. The sample shows 1,000 to 1,500 distinct CDR3 sequences, 10% of them seen only once. As to this clonotype: Its antigen remains unknown.

Study results and caveats: The cohort mixed treatment-naive and previously treated patients. Most experiments lacked replicates. Peptide assays on expanded sorted subsets replaced tumor-based reactivity testing. Under 8% of TRB clonotypes were shared between subsets at M1.

The V and J genes are TRBV5-4 and TRBJ2-1; TRBD2 is a possible D gene (5 bases). Sequencing used CD8+ T cells from PBMCs, obtained at baseline or after one month of anti-PD-1 therapy (not recorded which). This clonotype was sampled from a human donor with melanoma. CDR3 bases: TGTGCCAGCAGCTTGGGGGAGAATGAGCAGTTCTTC. Its translation is CASSLGENEQFF.